Only a few counts were recorded for the clone carrying this TCR beta chain. Its specificity is not known. The sample is drawn from a study of blood T cells in healthy people across ages. Findings and limits, study-wide: Diversity estimated from one million T cells was considered an underestimate.

The germline V gene has CDR1 SEHNR and CDR2 FQNEAQ (reference sequence). Trimming cost V 5 bases and J 5 bases, with 12 bases left between them. This CDR3 has 13 residues. For the second PCR, which ran for about 7 to 11 cycles, a sample-barcoded 5' primer and a J-beta primer mix were used. TCRdb re-called the 5' RACE reads with MiXCR, one entry per CDR3 protein. Counted here are some 760,000 distinct CDR3 sequences, about 25% occurring once; the ten biggest clones make up around 9.2%. This sample was shared with a second study, whose subject was T cells of mothers and their children. That report notes: Persistent microchimeric T cell clones were sought, and none were detected.

Sequences were obtained from blood. The rearrangement links TRBV7-9 to TRBJ2-5, with D perhaps matching TRBD2 (6 bases). This receptor was identified in a boy aged 10-17 years in good health. The CDR3 loop reads CASSVLRGETQYF. CDR3 nucleotides: TGTGCCAGCAGCGTCCTTCGGGGGGAGACCCAGTACTTC.